The source of this TCR beta chain is a study of blood T cell repertoires in COVID-19. The age range of participants was roughly 18 to 90 years, with residence in about 25 US areas. In germline, CDR1 is KGHSH, CDR2 LQKENI. The V and J ends lost 3 bases and 4 bases respectively, with 19 bases between them. CDR3 size: 16 residues. Generated by immunoSEQ multiplex PCR, the TCRdb table keeps only in-frame clones and is missing some. The sample holds some 250,000 clones, nearly 90% seen once. The sample was PBMCs or T cells enriched from blood (not recorded which). The sequence came from a woman in her twenties or thirties with acute COVID-19. The genes are TRBV18 and TRBJ2-7; no clear D gene. The CDR3 loop is CASSPTTGGSAYEQYF. The CDR3 DNA sequence: TGTGCCAGCTCACCCACAACGGGTGGATCGGCTTACGAGCAGTACTTC.